The rows below give T cell receptor beta chains drawn from one sample of a study of vaccination and CD4 T cells after COVID-19. Their specific antigens are unknown. TCRdb reanalysed the PCR reads using MiXCR and keeps one entry per CDR3 protein. The sample has around 16,000 distinct CDR3 sequences, around 75% seen once. Sequencing used CD4+ T cells from blood, cultured in vitro, obtained after SARS-CoV-2 vaccination. The receptor source for this set is a human donor who received a COVID-19 vaccine. Both conserved end residues are part of each CDR3. A D gene is named only where the DNA matches it firmly. Not all rows give a size; the values are once, few, many and, for expanded clones, a class.

J,V,D,size,DNA,CDR3
TRBJ2-1,TRBV20-1,TRBD2,.,TGCAGTGCTTGGACTAGCGGGGGGACGTTCAATGAGCAGTTCTTC,CSAWTSGGTFNEQFF
TRBJ1-1,TRBV6-1,.,.,TGTGCCAGCAGAACGACAGCTAACACTGAAGCTTTCTTT,CASRTTANTEAFF
TRBJ1-5,TRBV4-1,.,.,TGCGCCAGCAGCCAAGGGGATTCCGGCAGGTCTTATAGCAATCAGCCCCAGCATTTT,CASSQGDSGRSYSNQPQHF
TRBJ2-3,TRBV19,.,once,TGTGCCAGTAGTCCGGACCCCACAGATACGCAGTATTTT,CASSPDPTDTQYF
TRBJ2-3,TRBV7-8,.,.,TGTGCCAGCAGCTTAGGGGGGAAAGTAGCGGCTAGCACAGATACGCAGTATTTT,CASSLGGKVAASTDTQYF
TRBJ2-5,TRBV5-5,TRBD1,once,TGTGCCAGCAGCCACCAAAGAAGTCCGACAGGGGGCGCGGAGACCCAGTACTTC,CASSHQRSPTGGAETQYF
TRBJ2-3,TRBV20-1,TRBD2,few,TGCAGTGCTGGGGGGGACGGCGCCACAGATACGCAGTATTTT,CSAGGDGATDTQYF
TRBJ1-1,TRBV20-1,.,.,TGCAGTGCTAGAGATGTGGGGGGGCGGGTCGAAACTGAAGCTTTCTTT,CSARDVGGRVETEAFF
TRBJ1-1,TRBV20-1,.,.,TGCAGTGCTCAAGATGAACGACACACTGAAGCTTTCTTT,CSAQDERHTEAFF
TRBJ1-6,TRBV25-1,TRBD1,.,TGTGCCAGCAGTGATCCTACAGGGGCCAATAATTCACCCCTCCACTTT,CASSDPTGANNSPLHF
TRBJ1-1,TRBV6-1,.,.,TGTGCCAGCGGGGAGGGGCACGAGAGGACTGAAGCTTTCTTT,CASGEGHERTEAFF
TRBJ1-1,TRBV20-1,TRBD1,medium-sized,TGCAGTGCTAGACAGGGGGCAAAGGACACTGAAGCTTTCTTT,CSARQGAKDTEAFF
TRBJ2-7,TRBV6-1,.,.,TGTGCCAGCAATTCATACAGGATCTCCTACGAGCAGTACTTC,CASNSYRISYEQYF
TRBJ1-5,TRBV7-8,.,few,TGTGCCAGCAGCTTAGCCGGTCCGGGGGGCCAGCCCCAGCATTTT,CASSLAGPGGQPQHF
TRBJ2-5,TRBV7-2,TRBD1,once,TGTGCCAGCAGCTCGAGACAGGGTTTAGAGACCCAGTACTTC,CASSSRQGLETQYF
TRBJ2-5,TRBV19,TRBD2,.,TGTGCCAGTAGTAGCCGAACCATAGCGGGGGCACGAGAGACCCAGTACTTC,CASSSRTIAGARETQYF
TRBJ2-1,TRBV19,TRBD1,once,TGTGCCAGTAGACCTGGACAGGGCAATGAGCAGTTCTTC,CASRPGQGNEQFF
TRBJ2-5,TRBV20-1,TRBD2,few,TGCAGTGCTAGGGGCAGTAGCGGGGCGGAGACCCAGTACTTC,CSARGSSGAETQYF
TRBJ2-5,TRBV10-3,TRBD2,.,TGTGCCATCAGTACTAGCGGGGGGGCCGGGGAGACCCAGTACTTC,CAISTSGGAGETQYF
TRBJ1-2,TRBV24-1,TRBD1,.,TGTGCCACCAGTGAGGGACAGCCCGGGCAGGATGGCTACACCTTC,CATSEGQPGQDGYTF
TRBJ2-1,TRBV7-8,TRBD2,.,TGTGCCAGCAGCCTGCGGCTCGCGGGGGGACACAATGAGCAGTTCTTC,CASSLRLAGGHNEQFF
TRBJ2-5,TRBV6-1,.,once,TGTGCCAGCAGATGGACTAACCAAGAGACCCAGTACTTC,CASRWTNQETQYF
TRBJ2-7,TRBV7-4,.,.,TGTGCCAGCAGCCAAGAACAGAGCTCCTACGAGCAGTACTTC,CASSQEQSSYEQYF
TRBJ2-7,TRBV6-1,TRBD1,.,TGTGCCAGCAGGAGACAGGGGGCCGACGAGCAGTACTTC,CASRRQGADEQYF
TRBJ1-2,TRBV20-1,.,.,TGCAGTGCCACGACGCAGGGTGCTGGCTACACCTTC,CSATTQGAGYTF
TRBJ1-1,TRBV10-3,TRBD1,once,TGTGCCATCAGTGAAGGGACAGGAAGGGGACCCACTGAAGCTTTCTTT,CAISEGTGRGPTEAFF
TRBJ2-5,TRBV15,.,medium-sized,TGTGCCACCAGCAGAGATCCGGAGACCCAGTACTTC,CATSRDPETQYF
TRBJ1-2,TRBV24-1,TRBD1,few,TGTGCCACCAGTGATCACGACAGGGAAGATGGCTACACCTTC,CATSDHDREDGYTF
TRBJ2-3,TRBV2,TRBD2,.,TGTGCCAGCAGTACAGGACTAGAAGATACGCAGTATTTT,CASSTGLEDTQYF
TRBJ1-6,TRBV7-6,.,.,TGTGCCAGCAGCTTAGGAAACAGGAATTCACCCCTCCACTTT,CASSLGNRNSPLHF
TRBJ2-7,TRBV6-1,TRBD2,.,TGTGCCAGCAGAGTCACTAGCGGGGGGGCCTACGAGCAGTACTTC,CASRVTSGGAYEQYF
TRBJ1-5,TRBV5-6,.,.,TGTGCCAGCACCCCGACAGGCTCTAGCAATCAGCCCCAGCATTTT,CASTPTGSSNQPQHF
TRBJ1-6,TRBV6-1,TRBD1,.,TGTGCCAGCAGTGGACGACAGGGTAGAGGTTCACCCCTCCACTTT,CASSGRQGRGSPLHF
TRBJ2-5,TRBV6-1,TRBD2,.,TGTGCCAGCTTCCGCCGCCCCGGGACTAGCGGGGGGGCCTTTCTAGAGACCCAGTACTTC,CASFRRPGTSGGAFLETQYF
TRBJ2-7,TRBV5-4,TRBD1,.,TGTGCCAGCAGTTCCGGGACAGCCTGGGAGCAGTACTTC,CASSSGTAWEQYF
TRBJ1-2,TRBV7-9,TRBD1,.,TGTGCCAGCAGCTTGCAGGGGGGAGGCTACACCTTC,CASSLQGGGYTF
TRBJ1-2,TRBV5-4,.,.,TGTGCCAGCAGCTTGGAACAGGGAAGTGGCTACACCTTC,CASSLEQGSGYTF
TRBJ1-6,TRBV2,TRBD1,.,TGTGCCAGCAGTGAAGCAGCAGGGGGGAATTCACCCCTCCACTTT,CASSEAAGGNSPLHF
TRBJ1-3,TRBV7-6,.,few,TGTGCCAGCAGCTTCGCCTCTGGAAACACCATATATTTT,CASSFASGNTIYF
TRBJ1-2,TRBV20-1,.,.,TGCAGTGCTAGGAATCGGGGAAGCTATGGCTACACCTTC,CSARNRGSYGYTF
TRBJ1-4,TRBV7-2,.,.,TGTGCCAGCAGCTCCGACATTACGGCTAATGAAAAACTGTTTTTT,CASSSDITANEKLFF
TRBJ1-6,TRBV12-3/TRBV12-4,.,few,TGTGCCAGCAGCCGAATCGGGACGAAGAGCTCCTATAATTCACCCCTCCACTTT,CASSRIGTKSSYNSPLHF
TRBJ1-5,TRBV19,.,.,TGTGCCAGTGCTCCCAGCAATCAGCCCCAGCATTTT,CASAPSNQPQHF
TRBJ1-2,TRBV6-1,TRBD1,.,TGTGCCAGCAGTAAAACATGGACAGGGGAGGATGGCTACACCTTC,CASSKTWTGEDGYTF
TRBJ1-2,TRBV27,.,.,TGTGCCAGCAGCCTCGGGAGGGGCTATGGCTACACCTTC,CASSLGRGYGYTF
TRBJ2-3,TRBV20-1,TRBD2,once,TGCAGTGCCCCTCCCCTCGCGGGGGGGAGAGATACGCAGTATTTT,CSAPPLAGGRDTQYF
TRBJ2-3,TRBV10-1,.,.,TGCGCCAGCAGTGAAGGAGGTACAGATACGCAGAATTTT,CASSEGGTDTQNF
TRBJ2-1,TRBV6-5,TRBD2,few,TGTGCCAGCAGTTACTTAGGGCGGGGGGCATACAATGAGCAGTTCTTC,CASSYLGRGAYNEQFF
TRBJ1-5,TRBV19,.,once,TGTGCCAGTAGTATTGGGGCAGGCCTCGGTCAGCCCCAGCATTTT,CASSIGAGLGQPQHF
TRBJ2-5,TRBV7-3,.,few,TGTGCCAGCAGCTTAGGGGTGGGAGAGACCCAGTACTTC,CASSLGVGETQYF
TRBJ2-5,TRBV19,.,.,TGTCCCAGTAGCGCACAGCTCCAAGAGACCCAGTACTTC,CPSSAQLQETQYF
TRBJ1-1,TRBV5-1,.,.,TGCGCCAGCAGCTTAAGGGTGGACACTGAAGCTTTCTTT,CASSLRVDTEAFF
TRBJ1-5,TRBV25-1,.,.,TGTGCCAGCAGTGATCGCGAGGGGCTCGGCAATCAGCCCCAGCATTTT,CASSDREGLGNQPQHF
TRBJ1-3,TRBV4-2,.,.,TGTGCCAGCAGCCAAGATAACAGCTATGGAAACACCATATATTTT,CASSQDNSYGNTIYF
TRBJ2-6,TRBV25-1,.,.,TGTGCCAGCAGTGAATATGAACAGCTCTTACCCTCTGGGGCCAACGTCCTGACTTTC,CASSEYEQLLPSGANVLTF
TRBJ2-5,TRBV20-1,.,.,TGCAGTGCTAGAGCTCTCACAGGATCCCAAGAGACCCAGTACTTC,CSARALTGSQETQYF
TRBJ2-3,TRBV5-4,TRBD2,.,TGTGCCAGCAGCCCTCCTAGCGGGGGGGAGACAGATACGCAGTATTTT,CASSPPSGGETDTQYF